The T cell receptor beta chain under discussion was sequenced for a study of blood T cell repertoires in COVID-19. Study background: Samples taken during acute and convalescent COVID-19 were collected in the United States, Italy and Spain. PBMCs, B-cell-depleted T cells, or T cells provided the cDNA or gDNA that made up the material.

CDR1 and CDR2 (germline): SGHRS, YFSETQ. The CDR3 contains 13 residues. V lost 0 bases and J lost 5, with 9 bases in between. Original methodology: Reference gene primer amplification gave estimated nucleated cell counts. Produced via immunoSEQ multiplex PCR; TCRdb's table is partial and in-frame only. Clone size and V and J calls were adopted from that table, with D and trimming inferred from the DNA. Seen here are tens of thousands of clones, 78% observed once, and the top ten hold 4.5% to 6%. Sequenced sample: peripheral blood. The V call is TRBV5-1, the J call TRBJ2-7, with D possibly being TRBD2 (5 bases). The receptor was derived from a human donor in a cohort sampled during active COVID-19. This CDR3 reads CASSLGGQDEQYF. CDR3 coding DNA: TGCGCCAGCAGCTTGGGCGGGCAGGACGAGCAGTACTTC.